Following are 27 T cell receptor beta chains from one sample sequenced in a study of blood T cell repertoires in COVID-19 (dated by TCRdb to about 2020). The library relied on the immunoSEQ multiplex PCR assay. The source is immuneACCESS, and TCRdb retained only in-frame sequences with V and J called. Part of the clones is not carried over; for the studies checked, unresolved V genes explain less than half of this, and the remainder is unexplained. This sample is represented by roughly 100,000 clones; 70% to 80% of them were singletons. The leading ten clones occupy 6.2% of the sample. The specimen was peripheral blood. The receptor set was obtained from an elderly man with COVID-19, enrolled during active disease.

This chain links TRBV3-1 (or the pseudogene TRBV3-2) with TRBJ2-1, with TRBD2 as a possible D gene (6 bases). CDR1 is LGHDT, CDR2 YNNKEL, per germline (reference sequence). There are 14 residues in the CDR3. The V and J ends lost 3 bases and 9 bases respectively, with 15 bases between them. CDR3 loop: CASSHKGGPGEQFF. DNA for the CDR3: TGTGCCAGCAGCCATAAAGGAGGGCCGGGTGAGCAGTTCTTC.

This chain uses TRBV20-1 with TRBJ2-2; D is possibly TRBD2 (5 bases). The CDR3 spans 11 residues. CDR1 and CDR2 (germline): DFQATT, SNEGSKA (reference sequence). Trimming shortened V by 1 base and J by 8 bases, and 5 bases separated the two germline ends. The CDR3 DNA reads as TGCAGTGCTAGAGGGAGGGGGGAGCTGTTTTTT. Translated, it gives CSARGRGELFF.

The gene calls are TRBV6-2 or TRBV6-3 and TRBJ1-5, with 9 bases fitting TRBD1. The V gene end was trimmed by 4 bases and the J gene end by 3 bases; junction bases not matched to a gene: 7. The CDR3 spans 16 residues. The germline gives CDR1 MNHEY, CDR2 SVGEGT. The DNA for the CDR3 is TGTGCCAGCAGTTTCTGGACAGGGGCGAACAATCAGCCCCAGCATTTT. Encoded protein: CASSFWTGANNQPQHF.

The chain uses TRBV15 and TRBJ2-5, with 10 bases that match TRBD2. V lost 4 bases, J lost 4 bases, and 12 bases stayed unmatched. Looked up from germline, CDR1 is LNHNV and CDR2 is YYDKDF (reference sequence). The CDR3 totals 17 residues. CDR3 sequence reads: CATSTRRLAGGLETQYF. CDR3 DNA: TGTGCCACCAGCACACGAAGACTAGCGGGCGGCCTAGAGACCCAGTACTTC.

The chain links TRBV11-1 to TRBJ2-5; 8 bases match TRBD1. The CDR3 has 15 amino acids. Trimming cost V 1 base and J 4 bases; bases outside gene matches: 5. CDR1 is SGHAT and CDR2 is FQDESV in the germline V gene (reference sequence). CDR3 protein: CASSLGRGHGETQYF. The CDR3 DNA sequence: TGTGCCAGCAGCTTAGGCAGGGGGCATGGAGAGACCCAGTACTTC. Full variable domain (remainder filled in from reference TRBV11-1 and TRBJ2-5): EAEVAQSPRYKITEKSQAVAFWCDPISGHATLYWYRQILGQGPELLVQFQDESVVDDSQLPKDRFSAERLKGVDSTLKIQPAELGDSAMYLCASSLGRGHGETQYFGPGTRLLVL.

The chain uses TRBV7-3 and TRBJ1-1; tentative D call: TRBD1 (5 bases). CDR3 length: 13 amino acids. CDR1 is SGHTA, CDR2 FQGTGA, per germline. The ends were cut back, 4 bases at V and 0 bases at J, with 6 bases in the middle. The CDR3 region is CASSSGMNTEAFF. CDR3 DNA: TGTGCCAGCAGCTCAGGGATGAACACTGAAGCTTTCTTT.

This chain uses TRBV6-6 with TRBJ2-2; weak D call: TRBD2 (6 bases). Germline V lookup: CDR1 MNHNY, CDR2 SVGAGI (reference sequence). The CDR3 is made up of 16 amino acids. V was shortened by 8 bases and J by 4 bases, with 20 bases between the two germline ends. The CDR3 protein is CASCLRGGAGTGELFF. In DNA, the CDR3 is TGTGCCAGCTGCCTAAGGGGAGGTGCGGGCACCGGGGAGCTGTTTTTT.

This chain joins TRBV4-2 and TRBJ2-1; D possibly corresponds to TRBD2 (5 bases). CDR3 size: 12 residues. Germline V gene data show CDR1 as LGHNA and CDR2 as YNFKEQ. Deletions cut 6 bases from V and 5 bases from J, with 8 bases between. The CDR3 protein is CASSSLDNEQFF. Written as DNA, the CDR3 is TGTGCCAGCAGTTCACTAGACAATGAGCAGTTCTTC.

The CDR3 DNA reads TGTGCCAGCAGTCCCACTATGCCTCAAGAGACCCAGTACTTC. It codes for CASSPTMPQETQYF. The chain has TRBV27 and TRBJ2-5; no firm D call. Trimming removed 5 bases at V and 2 bases at J, with 12 bases between. This CDR3 spans 14 amino acids. The V gene's germline CDR1 is MNHEY and CDR2 SMNVEV (reference sequence).

V gene TRBV28 combines with J gene TRBJ1-1; 8 bases are a match to TRBD1. Trimming took 7 bases from V and 4 from J; bases not matched to a gene: 11. In germline, CDR1 is MDHEN, CDR2 SYDVKM. This CDR3 has 15 residues. This chain's CDR3 is CASTRFFGQGTEAFF. DNA for the CDR3: TGTGCCAGCACCAGATTCTTTGGACAGGGCACTGAAGCTTTCTTT.

The chain is built from TRBV9 and TRBJ2-7; D is possibly TRBD1 (5 bases). The ends were cut back, 0 bases at V and 1 base at J, with 11 bases in the middle. The germline V gene has CDR1 SGDLS and CDR2 YYNGEE. The CDR3 is 15 amino acids. This CDR3 is CASSVAGSRSYEQYF. Written as DNA, the CDR3 is TGTGCCAGCAGCGTAGCAGGGTCCCGTTCCTACGAGCAGTACTTC.

The gene calls are TRBV6-2 or TRBV6-3 and TRBJ1-2, with 8 bases that match TRBD1. Germline V gene sequence: CDR1 MNHEY, CDR2 SVGEGT. J was trimmed by 8 bases and V by 2 bases; bases with no gene match: 13. This CDR3 spans 16 amino acids. The CDR3 is CASSYGGQGGYSGYTF. DNA for the CDR3: TGTGCCAGCAGTTACGGAGGACAGGGTGGTTATTCGGGCTACACCTTC.

The chain joins TRBV30 to TRBJ1-1; maybe TRBD1 (5 bases). CDR1 and CDR2 from the germline V gene are GTSNPN and SVGIG (reference sequence). The V and J ends lost 0 bases and 5 bases respectively, with 19 bases between them. The CDR3 is 16 amino acids. For the CDR3, the DNA is TGTGCCTGGAGTGTACTTTTGGGGCAGGGCAGGACTGAAGCTTTCTTT. Encoded protein: CAWSVLLGQGRTEAFF. The full variable domain, completed using reference TRBV30 and TRBJ1-1, is SQTIHQWPATLVQPVGSPLSLECTVEGTSNPNLYWYRQAAGRGLQLLFYSVGIGQISSEVPQNLSASRPQDRQFILSSKKLLLSDSGFYLCAWSVLLGQGRTEAFFGQGTRLTVV.

The J gene is TRBJ1-1, the V gene TRBV7-6, with 7 bases that match TRBD1. V shed 4 bases and J 5 bases; nucleotides not matched to a gene: 10. The CDR3 is 15 residues long. Germline-derived CDR1 and CDR2 are SGHVS and FNYEAQ. The CDR3 spells CASSSTPARGTEAFF. The CDR3 nucleotides are TGTGCCAGCAGCTCCACTCCTGCCAGGGGGACTGAAGCTTTCTTT.

The chain combines TRBV2 with TRBJ1-6; perhaps TRBD1 as D (6 bases). Germline V lookup: CDR1 SNHLY, CDR2 FYNNEI. The CDR3 extends over 13 amino acids. The germline V and J ends were trimmed by 6 bases and 11 bases, with 14 bases remaining between them. The CDR3 loop reads CASRDRGTTPLHF. CDR3 sequence (DNA): TGTGCCAGCAGGGACAGAGGGACGACACCCCTCCACTTT. The full variable domain, in which reference TRBV2 and TRBJ1-6 provide the parts outside the CDR3, is EPEVTQTPSHQVTQMGQEVILRCVPISNHLYFYWYRQILGQKVEFLVSFYNNEISEKSEIFDDQFSVERPDGSNFTLKIRSTKLEDSAMYFCASRDRGTTPLHFGNGTRLTVT.

This chain connects TRBV29-1 to TRBJ2-2, with 7 positions matching TRBD2. Germline-derived CDR1 and CDR2 are SQVTM and ANQGSEA. This CDR3 contains 14 residues. Unmatched junction bases numbered 6, after V lost 4 bases and J lost 4 bases. The chain's CDR3 is CSVVRGGSTGELFF. The CDR3 coding sequence is TGCAGCGTTGTCCGTGGCGGGAGCACCGGGGAGCTGTTTTTT.

Only a few counts were recorded for this clone. The chain employs TRBV7-9 and TRBJ1-4; 8 positions agree with TRBD1. V was clipped by 0 bases and J by 11 bases; unmatched bases: 5. Per germline, CDR1 SEHNR and CDR2 FQNEAQ (reference sequence). The CDR3 totals 14 residues. The DNA for the CDR3 is TGTGCCAGCAGCTTAGCAGAGACAGGGGATAAACTGTTTTTT. Its protein product is CASSLAETGDKLFF.

V usage is TRBV15 and J usage is TRBJ1-6; 8 nucleotides line up with TRBD1. After removal of 2 bases from V and 10 bases from J, the junction contained 4 bases not matched to a gene. The V gene's germline CDR1 is LNHNV and CDR2 YYDKDF (reference sequence). The CDR3 spans 14 residues. The CDR3 DNA is TGTGCCACCAGCAGAAACAGGGGGATCTCACCCCTCCACTTT. Amino acid sequence: CATSRNRGISPLHF.

The gene calls are TRBV28 and TRBJ1-1, with a weak D call TRBD1 (6 bases). There are 13 residues in the CDR3. CDR1 is MDHEN and CDR2 is SYDVKM in the germline V gene. V dropped 7 bases and J dropped 8 bases, with 17 bases sitting between them. DNA of the CDR3: TGTGCCAGCAAGCCCATGGACAGCCTGGAAGCTTTCTTT. Amino acids: CASKPMDSLEAFF.

The genes are TRBV7-8 and TRBJ1-5, with D uncertain. The CDR3 is made up of 15 amino acids. V was cut by 5 bases and J by 0 bases, with 11 bases left in between. CDR1 and CDR2 (germline): SGHVS, FQNEAQ. The DNA of the CDR3 is TGTGCCAGCAGCCCGAGGCAGTTTAGCAATCAGCCCCAGCATTTT. Protein: CASSPRQFSNQPQHF.

Only a few counts were recorded for this clone. V and J are TRBV5-1 and TRBJ1-2, with TRBD1 matching 7 bases. The CDR3 loop spans 13 amino acids. The V segment lost 4 bases and the J segment 2 bases; nucleotides outside the gene matches: 2. CDR1 and CDR2 from the germline V gene are SGHRS and YFSETQ. CDR3 DNA: TGCGCCAGCAGCCCGGACAGGAACTATGGCTACACCTTC. Its translation is CASSPDRNYGYTF.

Notes on this clone: The same CDR3 arises from other DNA sequences in this sample as well. This chain uses TRBV29-1 with TRBJ2-2, with D maybe TRBD2 (6 bases). The CDR3 totals 13 residues. V was clipped by 6 bases and J by 0 bases, with 8 bases between them. CDR1 SQVTM and CDR2 ANQGSEA come from the germline V gene. This CDR3 is CSVGDSNTGELFF. For the CDR3, the DNA is TGCAGCGTCGGGGACTCGAACACCGGGGAGCTGTTTTTT.

A single count supports this clone. The chain combines TRBV30 with TRBJ1-1; TRBD1 aligns across 10 bases. J was trimmed by 10 bases and V by 1 base; bases with no gene match: 6. Per the germline V gene, CDR1 is GTSNPN and CDR2 is SVGIG (reference sequence). The CDR3 contains 13 residues. The CDR3 DNA reads TGTGCCTGGAGTGCCGACAGGGGGCAGGGAGCTTTCTTT. It yields the protein CAWSADRGQGAFF.

The V call is TRBV14, the J call TRBJ1-6, with D unclear. V was pared by 4 bases and J by 7 bases, with 11 bases between. Germline CDR1 and CDR2: SGHDN and FVKESK. This CDR3 has 14 amino acids. The CDR3 DNA sequence: TGTGCCAGCAGCCCAACAGTCCCCAATTCACCCCTCCACTTT. Amino acid sequence: CASSPTVPNSPLHF. Full variable domain (outside the CDR3, taken from reference TRBV14 and TRBJ1-6): EAGVTQFPSHSVIEKGQTVTLRCDPISGHDNLYWYRRVMGKEIKFLLHFVKESKQDESGMPNNRFLAERTGGTYSTLKVQPAELEDSGVYFCASSPTVPNSPLHFGNGTRLTVT.

This rearrangement joins TRBV9 to TRBJ1-2; 8 bases line up with TRBD1. Trimming took 0 bases from V and 6 from J; bases not matched to a gene: 4. The CDR3 runs 14 residues. Germline V gene data show CDR1 as SGDLS and CDR2 as YYNGEE. The CDR3 DNA follows: TGTGCCAGCAGCGTAGGACAGGGGATGGATGGCTACACCTTC. It is translated as CASSVGQGMDGYTF.

This rearrangement joins TRBV9 to TRBJ2-5, with 9 bases aligning to TRBD2. The CDR3 loop spans 15 amino acids. V was clipped by 4 bases and J by 3 bases; unmatched bases: 7. Germline V lookup: CDR1 SGDLS, CDR2 YYNGEE. In DNA, the CDR3 is TGTGCCAGCAGCTCAGATGGCGGGGGGGAAGAGACCCAGTACTTC. Amino acid sequence: CASSSDGGGEETQYF. The full variable domain, in which reference TRBV9 and TRBJ2-5 provide the parts outside the CDR3, is DSGVTQTPKHLITATGQRVTLRCSPRSGDLSVYWYQQSLDQGLQFLIQYYNGEERAKGNILERFSAQQFPDLHSELNLSSLELGDSALYFCASSSDGGGEETQYFGPGTRLLVL.

V is TRBV24-1 and J is TRBJ2-3; D not resolved. The germline CDR1 and CDR2 sequences are KGHDR and SFDVKD. This CDR3 comprises 17 residues. Trimming left V 3 bases short and J 0 bases short, with 15 bases between. The CDR3 reads CATSDHRVRLSTDTQYF. The DNA of the CDR3 is TGTGCCACCAGTGATCACCGGGTACGCCTAAGCACAGATACGCAGTATTTT.